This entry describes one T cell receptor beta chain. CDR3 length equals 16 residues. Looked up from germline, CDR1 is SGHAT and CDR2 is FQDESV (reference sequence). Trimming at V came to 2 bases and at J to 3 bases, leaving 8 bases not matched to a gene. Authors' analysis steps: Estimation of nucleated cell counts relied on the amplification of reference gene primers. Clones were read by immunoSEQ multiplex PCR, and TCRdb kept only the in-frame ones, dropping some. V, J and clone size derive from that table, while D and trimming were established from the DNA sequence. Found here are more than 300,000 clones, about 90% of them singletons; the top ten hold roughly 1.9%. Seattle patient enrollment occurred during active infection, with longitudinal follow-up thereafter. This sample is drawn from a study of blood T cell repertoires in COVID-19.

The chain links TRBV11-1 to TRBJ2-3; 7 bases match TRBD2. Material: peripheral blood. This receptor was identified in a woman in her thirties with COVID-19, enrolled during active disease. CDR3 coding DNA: TGTGCCAGCAGCTTAAGGCGCCTAGCGGAGACAGATACGCAGTATTTT. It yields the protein CASSLRRLAETDTQYF.